This TCR beta chain was identified during a study of blood T cell repertoires in COVID-19. Background on the study: Samples representing acute and convalescent COVID-19 were sourced from the United States, Italy and Spain. T cells, B-cell-depleted T cells, or PBMCs supplied cDNA or gDNA.

V lost 8 bases to trimming and J lost 0 bases; unmatched junction nucleotides: 6. Per the germline V gene, CDR1 is MNHNY and CDR2 is SVGAGI (reference sequence). The CDR3 extends over 15 amino acids. Under the authors' procedure: Nucleated cell number was recorded as an estimate derived from reference gene primer amplification. Clones were read by immunoSEQ multiplex PCR, and TCRdb kept only the in-frame ones, dropping some. From that table come the V and J calls and clone size; the DNA was used to work out D and trimming. The sample includes 70,000 or so clones, just under 80% of them seen just once.

The chain joins TRBV6-6 to TRBJ2-1; 8 positions agree with TRBD1. This TCR came from a human donor in a cohort sampled during active COVID-19. The sequencing sample was made of peripheral blood. DNA of the CDR3: TGTGCCAGCGGTTCGACAGGGGTCTCCTACAATGAGCAGTTCTTC. Encoded protein: CASGSTGVSYNEQFF.